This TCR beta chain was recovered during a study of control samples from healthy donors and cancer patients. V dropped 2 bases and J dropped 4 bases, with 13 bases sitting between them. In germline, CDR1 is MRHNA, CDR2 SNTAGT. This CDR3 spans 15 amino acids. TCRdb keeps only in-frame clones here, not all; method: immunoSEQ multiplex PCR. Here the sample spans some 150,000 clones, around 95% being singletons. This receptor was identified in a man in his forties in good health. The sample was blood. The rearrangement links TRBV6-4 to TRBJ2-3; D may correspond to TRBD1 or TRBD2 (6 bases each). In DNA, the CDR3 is TGTGCCAGCAGTGACAAGGGGGGTACCGCAGATACGCAGTATTTT. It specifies CASSDKGGTADTQYF.